The T cell receptor beta chain under discussion was sequenced for a study of cytomegalovirus exposure and HLA in healthy donors. Study results and caveats: Among CMV-associated TCR beta chains, most appeared HLA-restricted in a later analysis. In an earlier analysis, most TCR beta V segments were productive about 87% or about 30% of the time.

The PCR was carried out with 60 Vbeta primers and 13 Jbeta primers. Measured with immunoSEQ multiplex PCR; TCRdb has only the in-frame clones, and not every one. The table includes about 93,000 clones, roughly 79% detected once. As concerns this clone: Antigen unknown.

Germline assignment: CDR1 MGHRA and CDR2 YSYEKL. CDR3 length equals 14 residues. The V gene lost 0 bases and the J gene lost 12 bases, with 17 bases spanning the gap. The sequencing input was PBMCs. This receptor was taken from a man younger than 45 in good health and CMV-seronegative. This chain connects TRBV4-1 to TRBJ1-2; no reliable D call. The chain's CDR3 is CASSQELVGPHDTF. The CDR3 DNA reads TGCGCCAGCAGCCAAGAATTAGTGGGCCCACATGACACCTTC.